The clone carrying this T cell receptor (beta chain) was seen once. This specimen comes from a study of CD8 T cells in Susac syndrome. The germline V gene has CDR1 SGHAT and CDR2 FQNNGV. V gave up 10 bases and J gave up 5 bases, with 11 bases separating them. The CDR3 length is 11 residues. Reverse transcription of roughly 0.5 to 1 ug RNA was carried out with random hexamers. With immunoSEQ multiplex PCR, TCR beta CDR3 was amplified across 54 Vbeta and 13 Jbeta. TCRdb ran MiXCR on the immunoSEQ multiplex PCR reads and lists one entry per CDR3 protein. The sample lists 190,000 or so distinct CDR3 sequences, roughly 94% occurring once.

The source is a human donor with multiple sclerosis. Sequencing was carried out using CD4+ T cells from PBMCs. The gene calls are TRBV11-2 and TRBJ2-5; D is ambiguous. This CDR3 is CATPIGETQYF. CDR3 bases: TGTGCCACCCCCATTGGGGAGACCCAGTACTTC.